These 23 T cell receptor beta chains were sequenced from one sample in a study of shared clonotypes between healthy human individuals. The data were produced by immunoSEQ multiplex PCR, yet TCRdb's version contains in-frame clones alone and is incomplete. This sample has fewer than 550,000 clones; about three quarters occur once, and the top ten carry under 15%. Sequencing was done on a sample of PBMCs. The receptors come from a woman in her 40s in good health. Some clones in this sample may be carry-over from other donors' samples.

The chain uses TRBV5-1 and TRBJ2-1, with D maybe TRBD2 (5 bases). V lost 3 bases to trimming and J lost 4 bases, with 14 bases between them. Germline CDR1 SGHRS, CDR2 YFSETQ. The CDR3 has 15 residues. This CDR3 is CASSSAASGYNEQFF. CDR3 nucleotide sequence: TGCGCCAGCAGCTCGGCTGCGAGCGGATACAATGAGCAGTTCTTC.

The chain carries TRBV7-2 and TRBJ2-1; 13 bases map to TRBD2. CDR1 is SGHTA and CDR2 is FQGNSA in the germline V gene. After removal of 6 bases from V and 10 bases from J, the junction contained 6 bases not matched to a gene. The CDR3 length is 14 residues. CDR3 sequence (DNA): TGTGCCAGCAGTTTGGCGGGACTAGCGGGGGAGCAGTTCTTC. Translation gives CASSLAGLAGEQFF.

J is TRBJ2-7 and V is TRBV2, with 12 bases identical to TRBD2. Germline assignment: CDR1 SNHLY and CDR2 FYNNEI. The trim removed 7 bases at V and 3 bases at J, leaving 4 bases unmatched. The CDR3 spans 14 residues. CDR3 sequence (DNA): TGTGCCAGCATCCCTAGCGGGAGGGTCTACGAGCAGTACTTC. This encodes CASIPSGRVYEQYF. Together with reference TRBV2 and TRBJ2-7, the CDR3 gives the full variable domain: EPEVTQTPSHQVTQMGQEVILRCVPISNHLYFYWYRQILGQKVEFLVSFYNNEISEKSEIFDDQFSVERPDGSNFTLKIRSTKLEDSAMYFCASIPSGRVYEQYFGPGTRLTVT.

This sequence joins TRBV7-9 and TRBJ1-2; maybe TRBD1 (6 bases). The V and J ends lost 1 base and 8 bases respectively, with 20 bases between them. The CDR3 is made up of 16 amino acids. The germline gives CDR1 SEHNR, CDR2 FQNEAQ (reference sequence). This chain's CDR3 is CASSLEGLGLQGGYTF. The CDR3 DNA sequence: TGTGCCAGCAGCTTAGAGGGCTTGGGCCTCCAGGGGGGCTACACCTTC. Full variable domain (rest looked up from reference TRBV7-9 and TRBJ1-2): DTGVSQNPRHKITKRGQNVTFRCDPISEHNRLYWYRQTLGQGPEFLTYFQNEAQLEKSRLLSDRFSAERPKGSFSTLEIQRTEQGDSAMYLCASSLEGLGLQGGYTFGSGTRLTVV.

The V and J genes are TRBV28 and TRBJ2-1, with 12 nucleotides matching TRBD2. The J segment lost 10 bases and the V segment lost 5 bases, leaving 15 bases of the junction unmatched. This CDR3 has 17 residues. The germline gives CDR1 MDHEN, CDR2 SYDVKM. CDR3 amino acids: CASSLSPTTSGRGEQFF. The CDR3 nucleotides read TGTGCCAGCAGTCTAAGTCCTACGACTAGCGGGAGAGGCGAGCAGTTCTTC.

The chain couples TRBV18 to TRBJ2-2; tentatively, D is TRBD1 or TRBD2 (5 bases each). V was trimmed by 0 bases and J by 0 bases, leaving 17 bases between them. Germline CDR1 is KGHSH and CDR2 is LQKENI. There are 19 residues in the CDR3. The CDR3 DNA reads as TGTGCCAGCTCACCACCCACCCGGGGCATCTCCACGAACACCGGGGAGCTGTTTTTT. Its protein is CASSPPTRGISTNTGELFF.

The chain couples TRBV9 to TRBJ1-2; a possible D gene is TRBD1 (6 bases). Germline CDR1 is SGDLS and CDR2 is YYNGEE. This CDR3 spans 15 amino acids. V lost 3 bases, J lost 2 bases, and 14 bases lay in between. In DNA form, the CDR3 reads TGTGCCAGCAGCGCCCACTTACAGGGAAACTATGGCTACACCTTC. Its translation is CASSAHLQGNYGYTF.

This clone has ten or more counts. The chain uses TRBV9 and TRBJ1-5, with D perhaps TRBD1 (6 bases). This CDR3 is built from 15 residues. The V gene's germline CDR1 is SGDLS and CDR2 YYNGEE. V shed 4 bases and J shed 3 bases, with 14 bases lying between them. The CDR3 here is CASSRAGEPNQPQHF. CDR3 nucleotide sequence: TGTGCCAGCAGCCGCGCAGGGGAACCCAATCAGCCCCAGCATTTT.

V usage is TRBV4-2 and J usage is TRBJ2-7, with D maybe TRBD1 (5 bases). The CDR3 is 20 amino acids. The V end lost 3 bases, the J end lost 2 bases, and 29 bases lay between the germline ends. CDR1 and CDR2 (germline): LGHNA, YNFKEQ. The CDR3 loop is CASSQGLGLPLGPTTYEQYF. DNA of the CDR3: TGTGCCAGCAGCCAGGGCCTGGGCCTTCCCTTGGGGCCTACTACCTACGAGCAGTACTTC.

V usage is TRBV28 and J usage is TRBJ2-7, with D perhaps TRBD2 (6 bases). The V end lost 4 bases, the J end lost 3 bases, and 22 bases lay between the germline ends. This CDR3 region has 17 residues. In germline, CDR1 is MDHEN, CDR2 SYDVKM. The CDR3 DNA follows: TGTGCCAGCAGTTCCCAACGGGGGAGCTTAACACTCTACGAGCAGTACTTC. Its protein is CASSSQRGSLTLYEQYF.

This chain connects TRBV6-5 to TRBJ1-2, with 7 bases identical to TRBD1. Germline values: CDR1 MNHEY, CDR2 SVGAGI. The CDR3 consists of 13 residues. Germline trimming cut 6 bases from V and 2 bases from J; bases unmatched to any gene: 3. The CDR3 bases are TGTGCCAGCAGGCTACAGGGGAACTATGGCTACACCTTC. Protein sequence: CASRLQGNYGYTF.

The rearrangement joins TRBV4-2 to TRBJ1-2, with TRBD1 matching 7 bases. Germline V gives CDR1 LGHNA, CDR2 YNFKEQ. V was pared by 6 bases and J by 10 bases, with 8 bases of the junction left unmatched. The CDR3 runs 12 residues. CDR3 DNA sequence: TGTGCCAGCAGACAGGGGTGGGATTTCTACACCTTC. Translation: CASRQGWDFYTF.

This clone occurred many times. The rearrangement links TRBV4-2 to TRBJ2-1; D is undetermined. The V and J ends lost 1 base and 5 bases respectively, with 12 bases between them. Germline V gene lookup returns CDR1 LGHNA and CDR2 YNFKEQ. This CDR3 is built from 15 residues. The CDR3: CASSQGTNHDNEQFF. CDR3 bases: TGTGCCAGCAGCCAAGGGACGAACCACGACAATGAGCAGTTCTTC.

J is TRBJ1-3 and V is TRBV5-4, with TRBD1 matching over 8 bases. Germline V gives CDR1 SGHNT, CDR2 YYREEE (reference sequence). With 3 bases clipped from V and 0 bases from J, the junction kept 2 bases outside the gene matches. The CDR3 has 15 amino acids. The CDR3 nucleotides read TGTGCCAGCAGCTGGGACAGGAGCTCTGGAAACACCATATATTTT. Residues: CASSWDRSSGNTIYF. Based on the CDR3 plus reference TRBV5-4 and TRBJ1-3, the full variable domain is ETGVTQSPTHLIKTRGQQVTLRCSSQSGHNTVSWYQQALGQGPQFIFQYYREEENGRGNFPPRFSGLQFPNYSSELNVNALELDDSALYLCASSWDRSSGNTIYFGEGSWLTVV.

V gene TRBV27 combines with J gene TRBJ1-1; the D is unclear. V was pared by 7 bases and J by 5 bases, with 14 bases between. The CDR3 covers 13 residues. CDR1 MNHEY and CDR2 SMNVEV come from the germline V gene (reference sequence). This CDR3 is CASTTVGGTEAFF. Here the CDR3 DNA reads TGTGCCAGCACTACGGTGGGAGGTACTGAAGCTTTCTTT.

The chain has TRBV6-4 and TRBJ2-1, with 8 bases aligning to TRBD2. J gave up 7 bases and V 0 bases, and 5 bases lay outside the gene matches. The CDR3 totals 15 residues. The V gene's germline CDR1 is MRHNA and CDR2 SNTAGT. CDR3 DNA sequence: TGTGCCAGCAGTGACTCTAGCGGGGAATCAAATGAGCAGTTCTTC. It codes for CASSDSSGESNEQFF.

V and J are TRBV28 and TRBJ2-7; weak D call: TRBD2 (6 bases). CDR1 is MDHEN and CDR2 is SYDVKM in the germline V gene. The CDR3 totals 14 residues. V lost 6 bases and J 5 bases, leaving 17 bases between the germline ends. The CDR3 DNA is TGTGCCAGCAGCCTCTTTGGGACTCGCCACGAGCAGTACTTC. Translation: CASSLFGTRHEQYF.

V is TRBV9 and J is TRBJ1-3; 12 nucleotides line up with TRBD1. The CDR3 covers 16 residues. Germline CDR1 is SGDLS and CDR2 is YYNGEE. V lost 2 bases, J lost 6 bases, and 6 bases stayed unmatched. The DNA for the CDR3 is TGTGCCAGCAGCGTGGGACAGGGGGCTTCCTTAAACACCATATATTTT. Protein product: CASSVGQGASLNTIYF.

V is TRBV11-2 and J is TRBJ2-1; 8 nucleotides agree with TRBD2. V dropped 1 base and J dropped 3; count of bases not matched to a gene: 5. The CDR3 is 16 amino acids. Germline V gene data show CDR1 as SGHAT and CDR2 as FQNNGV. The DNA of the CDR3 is TGTGCCAGCAGCTTAGGAATCAGCGGGGGCTACAATGAGCAGTTCTTC. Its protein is CASSLGISGGYNEQFF.

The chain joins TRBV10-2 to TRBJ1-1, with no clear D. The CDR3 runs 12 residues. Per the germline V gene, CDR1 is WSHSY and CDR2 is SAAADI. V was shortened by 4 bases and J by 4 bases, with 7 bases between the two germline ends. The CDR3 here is CASSAGSTEAFF. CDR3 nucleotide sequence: TGCGCCAGCAGTGCCGGATCCACTGAAGCTTTCTTT.

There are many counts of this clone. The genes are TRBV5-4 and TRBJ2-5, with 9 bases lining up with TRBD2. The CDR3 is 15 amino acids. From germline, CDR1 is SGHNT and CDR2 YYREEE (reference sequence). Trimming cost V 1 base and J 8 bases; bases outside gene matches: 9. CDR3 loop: CASSLKREAPGTQYF. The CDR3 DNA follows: TGTGCCAGCAGCTTGAAGCGGGAGGCCCCAGGAACCCAGTACTTC.

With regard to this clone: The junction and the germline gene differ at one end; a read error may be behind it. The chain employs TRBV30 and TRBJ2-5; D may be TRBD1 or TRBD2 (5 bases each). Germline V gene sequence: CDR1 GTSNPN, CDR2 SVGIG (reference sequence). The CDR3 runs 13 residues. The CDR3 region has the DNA TGTGCCCGGAGCCCCGGGGCGCAGGAGACCCAGTACTTC. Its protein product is CARSPGAQETQYF.

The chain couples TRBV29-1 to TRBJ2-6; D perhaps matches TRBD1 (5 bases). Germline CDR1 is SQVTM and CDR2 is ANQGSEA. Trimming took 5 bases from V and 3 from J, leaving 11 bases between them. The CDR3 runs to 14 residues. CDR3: CSVSGLRGANVLTF. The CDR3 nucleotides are TGCAGCGTTTCAGGGTTGCGTGGGGCCAACGTCCTGACTTTC. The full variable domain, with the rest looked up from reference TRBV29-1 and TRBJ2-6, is SAVISQKPSRDICQRGTSLTIQCQVDSQVTMMFWYRQQPGQSLTLIATANQGSEATYESGFVIDKFPISRPNLTFSTLTVSNMSPEDSSIYLCSVSGLRGANVLTFGAGSRLTVL.